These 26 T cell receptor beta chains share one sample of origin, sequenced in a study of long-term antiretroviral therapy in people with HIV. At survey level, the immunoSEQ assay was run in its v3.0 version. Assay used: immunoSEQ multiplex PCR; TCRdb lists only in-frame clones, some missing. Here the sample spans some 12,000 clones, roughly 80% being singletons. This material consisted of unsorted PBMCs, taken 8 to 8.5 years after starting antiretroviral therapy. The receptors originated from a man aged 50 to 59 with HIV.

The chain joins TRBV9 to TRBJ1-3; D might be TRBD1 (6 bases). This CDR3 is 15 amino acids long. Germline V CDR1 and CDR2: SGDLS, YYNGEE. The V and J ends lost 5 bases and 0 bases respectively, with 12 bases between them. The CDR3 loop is CASRPDSYSGNTIYF. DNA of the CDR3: TGTGCCAGCAGGCCGGACAGTTACTCTGGAAACACCATATATTTT.

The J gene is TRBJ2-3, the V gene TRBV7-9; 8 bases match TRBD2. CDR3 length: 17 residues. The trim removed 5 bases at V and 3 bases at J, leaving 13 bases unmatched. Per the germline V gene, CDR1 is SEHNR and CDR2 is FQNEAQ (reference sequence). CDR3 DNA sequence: TGTGCCAGCAGCATCACTTCCGGGACTAGGGAGACAGATACGCAGTATTTT. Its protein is CASSITSGTRETDTQYF.

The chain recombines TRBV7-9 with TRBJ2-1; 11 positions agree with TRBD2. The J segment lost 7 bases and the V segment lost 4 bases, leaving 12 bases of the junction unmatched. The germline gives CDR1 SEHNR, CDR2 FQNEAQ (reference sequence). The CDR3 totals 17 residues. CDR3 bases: TGTGCCAGCAGCTCCCAACTATCTAGCGGGGGGCTTAATGAGCAGTTCTTC. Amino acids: CASSSQLSSGGLNEQFF. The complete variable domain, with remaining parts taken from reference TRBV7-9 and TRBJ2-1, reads DTGVSQNPRHKITKRGQNVTFRCDPISEHNRLYWYRQTLGQGPEFLTYFQNEAQLEKSRLLSDRFSAERPKGSFSTLEIQRTEQGDSAMYLCASSSQLSSGGLNEQFFGPGTRLTVL.

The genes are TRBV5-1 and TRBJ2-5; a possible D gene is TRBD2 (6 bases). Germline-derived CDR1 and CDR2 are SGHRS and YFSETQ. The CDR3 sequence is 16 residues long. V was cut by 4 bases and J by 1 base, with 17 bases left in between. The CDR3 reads CASSPVGAGLQETQYF. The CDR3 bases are TGCGCCAGCAGCCCCGTTGGAGCGGGCCTCCAAGAGACCCAGTACTTC.

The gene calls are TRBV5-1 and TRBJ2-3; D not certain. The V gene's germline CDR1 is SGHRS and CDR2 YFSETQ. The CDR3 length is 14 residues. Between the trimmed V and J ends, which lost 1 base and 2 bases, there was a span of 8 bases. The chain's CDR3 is CASSLRANTDTQYF. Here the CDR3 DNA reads TGCGCCAGCAGCTTGCGGGCGAACACAGATACGCAGTATTTT. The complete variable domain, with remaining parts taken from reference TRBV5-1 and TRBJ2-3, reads KAGVTQTPRYLIKTRGQQVTLSCSPISGHRSVSWYQQTPGQGLQFLFEYFSETQRNKGNFPGRFSGRQFSNSRSEMNVSTLELGDSALYLCASSLRANTDTQYFGPGTRLTVL.

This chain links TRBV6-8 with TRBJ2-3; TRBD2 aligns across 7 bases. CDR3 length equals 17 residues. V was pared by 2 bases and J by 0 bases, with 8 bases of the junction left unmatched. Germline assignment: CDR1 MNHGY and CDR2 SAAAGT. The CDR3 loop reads CASSYEASGASTDTQYF. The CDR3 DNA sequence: TGTGCCAGCAGTTACGAGGCTAGCGGTGCTAGCACAGATACGCAGTATTTT.

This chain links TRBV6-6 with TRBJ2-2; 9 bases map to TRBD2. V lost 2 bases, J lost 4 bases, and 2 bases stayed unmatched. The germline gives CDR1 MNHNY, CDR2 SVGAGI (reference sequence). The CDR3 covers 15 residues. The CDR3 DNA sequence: TGTGCCAGCAGTTACGGCGGGGGGGTCACCGGGGAGCTGTTTTTT. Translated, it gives CASSYGGGVTGELFF.

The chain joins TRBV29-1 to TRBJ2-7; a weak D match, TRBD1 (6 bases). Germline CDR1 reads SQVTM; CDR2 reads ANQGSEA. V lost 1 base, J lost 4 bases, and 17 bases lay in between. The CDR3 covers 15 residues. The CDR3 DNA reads TGCAGCGTTGAAGGGGACGAGGGACAAGATTACGAGCAGTACTTC. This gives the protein CSVEGDEGQDYEQYF.

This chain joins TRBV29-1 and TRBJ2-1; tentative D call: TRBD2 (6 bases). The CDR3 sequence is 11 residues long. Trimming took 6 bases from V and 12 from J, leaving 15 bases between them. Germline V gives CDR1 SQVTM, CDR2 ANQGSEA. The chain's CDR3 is CSVLGGLGQFF. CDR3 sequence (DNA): TGCAGCGTCCTCGGGGGTCTTGGGCAGTTCTTC.

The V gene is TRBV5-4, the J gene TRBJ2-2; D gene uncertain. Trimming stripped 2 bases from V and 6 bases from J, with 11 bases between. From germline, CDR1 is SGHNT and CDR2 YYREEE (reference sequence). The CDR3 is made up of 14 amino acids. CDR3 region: CASSFGTLAGELFF. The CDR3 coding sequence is TGTGCCAGCAGCTTCGGAACACTTGCCGGGGAGCTGTTTTTT.

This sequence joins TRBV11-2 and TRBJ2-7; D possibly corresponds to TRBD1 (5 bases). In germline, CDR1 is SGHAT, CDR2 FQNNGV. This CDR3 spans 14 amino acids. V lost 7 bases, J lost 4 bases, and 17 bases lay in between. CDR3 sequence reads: CASTPTDLRYEQYF. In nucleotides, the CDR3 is TGTGCCAGCACCCCGACAGACCTACGGTACGAGCAGTACTTC.

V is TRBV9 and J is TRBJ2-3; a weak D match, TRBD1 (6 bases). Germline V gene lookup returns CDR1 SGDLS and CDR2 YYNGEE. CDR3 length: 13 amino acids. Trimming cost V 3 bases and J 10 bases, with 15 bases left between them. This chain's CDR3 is CASSGGLGGAQYF. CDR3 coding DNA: TGTGCCAGCAGCGGGGGTCTAGGGGGTGCGCAGTATTTT. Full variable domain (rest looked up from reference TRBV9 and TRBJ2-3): DSGVTQTPKHLITATGQRVTLRCSPRSGDLSVYWYQQSLDQGLQFLIQYYNGEERAKGNILERFSAQQFPDLHSELNLSSLELGDSALYFCASSGGLGGAQYFGPGTRLTVL.

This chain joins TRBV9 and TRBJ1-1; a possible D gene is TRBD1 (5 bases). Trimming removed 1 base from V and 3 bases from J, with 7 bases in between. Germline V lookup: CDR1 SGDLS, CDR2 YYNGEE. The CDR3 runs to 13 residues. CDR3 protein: CASSVQGYTEAFF. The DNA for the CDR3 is TGTGCCAGCAGCGTACAGGGATACACTGAAGCTTTCTTT.

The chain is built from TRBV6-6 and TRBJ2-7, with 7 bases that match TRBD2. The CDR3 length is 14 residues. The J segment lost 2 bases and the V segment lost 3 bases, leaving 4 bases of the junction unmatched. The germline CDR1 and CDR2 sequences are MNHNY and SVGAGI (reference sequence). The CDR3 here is CASSYGLAAYEQYF. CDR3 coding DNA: TGTGCCAGCAGTTATGGGCTAGCGGCCTACGAGCAGTACTTC.

The CDR3: CASSSTLAGALRGDNEQFF. The CDR3 DNA reads as TGTGCCAGCAGCTCAACGCTAGCGGGGGCCCTCCGGGGGGACAATGAGCAGTTCTTC. This chain joins TRBV7-9 and TRBJ2-1; 10 nucleotides line up with TRBD2. CDR1 is SEHNR and CDR2 is FQNEAQ in the germline V gene (reference sequence). The V gene end was trimmed by 4 bases and the J gene end by 5 bases; junction bases not matched to a gene: 17. The CDR3 is made up of 19 amino acids.

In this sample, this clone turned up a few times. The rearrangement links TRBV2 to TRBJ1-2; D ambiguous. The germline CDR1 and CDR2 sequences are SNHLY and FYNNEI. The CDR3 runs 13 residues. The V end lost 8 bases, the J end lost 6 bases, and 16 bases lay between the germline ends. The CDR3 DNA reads TGTGCCAGCCGCGACCTGACGGAAGATGGCTACACCTTC. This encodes CASRDLTEDGYTF. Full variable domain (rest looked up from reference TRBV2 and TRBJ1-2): EPEVTQTPSHQVTQMGQEVILRCVPISNHLYFYWYRQILGQKVEFLVSFYNNEISEKSEIFDDQFSVERPDGSNFTLKIRSTKLEDSAMYFCASRDLTEDGYTFGSGTRLTVV.

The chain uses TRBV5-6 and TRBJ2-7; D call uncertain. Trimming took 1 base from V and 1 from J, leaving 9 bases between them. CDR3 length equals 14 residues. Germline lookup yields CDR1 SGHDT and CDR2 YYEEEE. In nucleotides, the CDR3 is TGTGCCAGCAGCTTGCCCCACGCTTCCTACGAGCAGTACTTC. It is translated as CASSLPHASYEQYF.

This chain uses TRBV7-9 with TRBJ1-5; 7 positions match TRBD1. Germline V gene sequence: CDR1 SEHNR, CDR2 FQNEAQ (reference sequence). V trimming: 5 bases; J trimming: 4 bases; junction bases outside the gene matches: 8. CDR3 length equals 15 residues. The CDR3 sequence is CASSGEGARNQPQHF. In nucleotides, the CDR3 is TGTGCCAGCAGCGGGGAGGGGGCGCGGAATCAGCCCCAGCATTTT. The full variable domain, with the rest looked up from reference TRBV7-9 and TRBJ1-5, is DTGVSQNPRHKITKRGQNVTFRCDPISEHNRLYWYRQTLGQGPEFLTYFQNEAQLEKSRLLSDRFSAERPKGSFSTLEIQRTEQGDSAMYLCASSGEGARNQPQHFGDGTRLSIL.

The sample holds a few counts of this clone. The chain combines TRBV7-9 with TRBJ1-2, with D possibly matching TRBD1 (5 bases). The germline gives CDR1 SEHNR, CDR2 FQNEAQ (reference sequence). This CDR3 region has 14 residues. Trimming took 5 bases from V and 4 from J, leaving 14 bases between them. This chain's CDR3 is CASSRTRWAYGYTF. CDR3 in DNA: TGTGCCAGCAGCAGGACACGTTGGGCCTATGGCTACACCTTC.

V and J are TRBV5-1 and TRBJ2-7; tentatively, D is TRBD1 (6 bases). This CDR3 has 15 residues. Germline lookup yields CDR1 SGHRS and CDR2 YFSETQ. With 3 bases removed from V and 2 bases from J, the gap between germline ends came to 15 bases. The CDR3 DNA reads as TGCGCCAGCAGCTGGAGGACAGAGACCCCCTACGAGCAGTACTTC. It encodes CASSWRTETPYEQYF.

CDR3 bases: TGCGCCAGCAGCCCTGGACAGGGAGTGGGAAATGAGCAGTTCTTC. It encodes CASSPGQGVGNEQFF. This rearrangement joins TRBV5-1 to TRBJ2-1, with 8 bases lining up with TRBD1. CDR3 size: 15 residues. CDR1 is SGHRS and CDR2 is YFSETQ in the germline V gene. V was pared by 4 bases and J by 7 bases, with 10 bases of the junction left unmatched.

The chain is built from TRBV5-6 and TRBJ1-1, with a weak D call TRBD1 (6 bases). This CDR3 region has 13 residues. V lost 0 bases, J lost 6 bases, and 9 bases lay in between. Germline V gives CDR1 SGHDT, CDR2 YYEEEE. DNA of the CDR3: TGTGCCAGCAGCTTGGGGGGGGCCCCTGAAGCTTTCTTT. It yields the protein CASSLGGAPEAFF.

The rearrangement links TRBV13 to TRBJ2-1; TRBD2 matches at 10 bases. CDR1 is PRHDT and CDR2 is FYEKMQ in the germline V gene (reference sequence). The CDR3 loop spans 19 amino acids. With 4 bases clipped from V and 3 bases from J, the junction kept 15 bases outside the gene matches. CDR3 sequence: CASSSYSVASGGVYNEQFF. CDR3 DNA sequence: TGTGCCAGCAGCTCCTACTCGGTGGCTAGCGGGGGAGTCTACAATGAGCAGTTCTTC.

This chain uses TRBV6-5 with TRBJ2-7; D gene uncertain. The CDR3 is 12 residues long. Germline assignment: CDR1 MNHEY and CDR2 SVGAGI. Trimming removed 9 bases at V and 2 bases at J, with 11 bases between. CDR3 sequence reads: CASGASPYEQYF. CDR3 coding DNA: TGTGCCAGTGGAGCATCCCCCTACGAGCAGTACTTC.

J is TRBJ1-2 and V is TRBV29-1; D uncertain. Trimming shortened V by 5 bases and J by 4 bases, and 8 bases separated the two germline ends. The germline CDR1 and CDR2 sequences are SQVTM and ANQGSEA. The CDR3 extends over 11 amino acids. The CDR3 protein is CSVPGGYGYTF. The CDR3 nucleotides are TGCAGCGTTCCAGGCGGCTATGGCTACACCTTC.

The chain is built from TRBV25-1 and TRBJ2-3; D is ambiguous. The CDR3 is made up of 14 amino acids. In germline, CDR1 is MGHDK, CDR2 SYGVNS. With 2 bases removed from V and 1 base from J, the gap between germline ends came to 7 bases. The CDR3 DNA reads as TGTGCCAGCAGTGAAGGTGAGGGCACAGATACGCAGTATTTT. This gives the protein CASSEGEGTDTQYF.